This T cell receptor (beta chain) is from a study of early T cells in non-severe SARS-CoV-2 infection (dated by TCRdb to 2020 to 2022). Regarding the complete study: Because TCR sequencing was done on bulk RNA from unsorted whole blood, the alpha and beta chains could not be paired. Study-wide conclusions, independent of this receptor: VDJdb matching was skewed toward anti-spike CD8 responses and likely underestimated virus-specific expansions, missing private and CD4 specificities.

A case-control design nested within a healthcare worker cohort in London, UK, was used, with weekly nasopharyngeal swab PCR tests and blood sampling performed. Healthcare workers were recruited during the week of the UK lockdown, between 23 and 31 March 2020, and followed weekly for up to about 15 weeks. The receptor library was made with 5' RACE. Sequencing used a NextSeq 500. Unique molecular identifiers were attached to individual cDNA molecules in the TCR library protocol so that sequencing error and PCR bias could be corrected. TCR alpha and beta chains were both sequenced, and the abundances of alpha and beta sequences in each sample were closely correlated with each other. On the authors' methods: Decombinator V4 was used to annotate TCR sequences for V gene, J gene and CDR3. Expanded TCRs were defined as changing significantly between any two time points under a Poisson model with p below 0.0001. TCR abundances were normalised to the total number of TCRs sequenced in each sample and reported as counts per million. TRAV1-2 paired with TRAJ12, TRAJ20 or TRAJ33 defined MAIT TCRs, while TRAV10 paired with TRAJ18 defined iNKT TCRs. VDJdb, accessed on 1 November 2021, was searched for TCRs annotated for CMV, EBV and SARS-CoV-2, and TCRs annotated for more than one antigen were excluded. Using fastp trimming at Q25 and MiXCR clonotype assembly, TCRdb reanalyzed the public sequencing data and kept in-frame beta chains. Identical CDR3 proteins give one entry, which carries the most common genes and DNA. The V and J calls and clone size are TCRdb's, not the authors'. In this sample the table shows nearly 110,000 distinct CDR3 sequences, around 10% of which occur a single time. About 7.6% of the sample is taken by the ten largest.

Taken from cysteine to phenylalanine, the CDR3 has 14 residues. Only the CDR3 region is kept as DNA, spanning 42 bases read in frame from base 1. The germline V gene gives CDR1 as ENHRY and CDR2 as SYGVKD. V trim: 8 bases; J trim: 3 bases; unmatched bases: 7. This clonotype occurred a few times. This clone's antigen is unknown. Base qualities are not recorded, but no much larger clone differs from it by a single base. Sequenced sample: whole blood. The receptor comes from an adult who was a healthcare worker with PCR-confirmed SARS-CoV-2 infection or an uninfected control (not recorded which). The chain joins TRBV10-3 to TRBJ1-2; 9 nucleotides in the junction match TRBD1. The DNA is TGTGCCATCTCCCGGACAGGGGATGACTATGGCTACACCTTC. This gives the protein CAISRTGDDYGYTF.